This passage covers 14 T cell receptor beta chains from one sample sequenced in a study of blood T cell repertoires in COVID-19. The assay was immunoSEQ multiplex PCR, and TCRdb's table has in-frame clones only and misses some. The table records about 180,000 clones, approximately 88% of them present only once. Sequenced: peripheral blood. These receptor sequences come from a woman in her twenties or thirties with acute or convalescent COVID-19.

The chain employs TRBV12-3 or TRBV12-4 and TRBJ2-3; D call uncertain. This CDR3 has 13 amino acids. V shed 5 bases and J shed 2 bases, with 8 bases lying between them. CDR3 nucleotide sequence: TGTGCCAGCAGTGAGGTTTTCACAGATACGCAGTATTTT. Encoded protein: CASSEVFTDTQYF.

The CDR3 DNA follows: TGTGCCAGCAGCCCAATAAGAGGGCGACTAGCGGGCTTAGAGCAGTTCTTC. It specifies CASSPIRGRLAGLEQFF. The chain has TRBV7-2 and TRBJ2-1; 10 bases map to TRBD2. CDR3 length: 17 residues. Losses at the gene ends were 5 bases for V and 10 bases for J; bases not matched to a gene: 17. Per the germline V gene, CDR1 is SGHTA and CDR2 is FQGNSA.

This chain connects TRBV19 to TRBJ2-5, with 10 bases identical to TRBD1. From germline, CDR1 is LNHDA and CDR2 SQIVND (reference sequence). Trimming took 8 bases from V and 6 from J; bases not matched to a gene: 6. This CDR3 is 13 amino acids long. CDR3 loop: CASWGTGAKTQYF. CDR3 coding DNA: TGTGCCAGTTGGGGGACAGGGGCCAAGACCCAGTACTTC.

V is TRBV2 and J is TRBJ2-3, with a possible D match to TRBD2 (6 bases). Germline values: CDR1 SNHLY, CDR2 FYNNEI. V was cut by 4 bases and J by 1 base, with 9 bases left in between. The CDR3 has 14 amino acids. Here the CDR3 reads CASSGDSGTDTQYF. DNA of the CDR3: TGTGCCAGCAGTGGGGACTCGGGCACAGATACGCAGTATTTT.

The rearrangement links TRBV20-1 to TRBJ2-7, with TRBD1 as a possible D gene (5 bases). Germline V gene data show CDR1 as DFQATT and CDR2 as SNEGSKA (reference sequence). This CDR3 region has 11 residues. Trimming cost V 6 bases and J 4 bases, with 10 bases left between them. The CDR3 loop is CSAKQEYEQYF. CDR3 bases: TGCAGTGCCAAACAGGAGTACGAGCAGTACTTC.

This rearrangement joins TRBV29-1 to TRBJ2-7; D unclear. The CDR3 has 12 amino acids. In germline, CDR1 is SQVTM, CDR2 ANQGSEA. Trimming took 4 bases from V and 3 from J, leaving 10 bases between them. The DNA for the CDR3 is TGCAGCGTTGTTAGTAGGAGCTACGAGCAGTACTTC. This encodes CSVVSRSYEQYF.

The gene calls are TRBV7-9 and TRBJ2-7, with 12 nucleotides matching TRBD2. Trimming took 5 bases from V and 5 from J; bases not matched to a gene: 7. Germline V gene sequence: CDR1 SEHNR, CDR2 FQNEAQ (reference sequence). This CDR3 comprises 15 residues. The CDR3 here is CASSPRTSGTNEQYF. CDR3 coding DNA: TGTGCCAGCAGCCCCCGGACTAGCGGGACCAACGAGCAGTACTTC.

This chain links TRBV28 with TRBJ1-1, with D perhaps matching TRBD1 (6 bases). The CDR3 spans 16 residues. V was clipped by 2 bases and J by 4 bases, with 17 bases between them. Germline V lookup: CDR1 MDHEN, CDR2 SYDVKM. CDR3 DNA sequence: TGTGCCAGCAGTTTAGGGTATCACAGGGTGGGCACTGAAGCTTTCTTT. It codes for CASSLGYHRVGTEAFF.

V usage is TRBV2 and J usage is TRBJ2-5, with D possibly TRBD2 on 7 matching bases. V shed 8 bases and J shed 5 bases, with 12 bases lying between them. The length of the CDR3 is 12 residues. The germline V gene encodes CDR1 SNHLY and CDR2 FYNNEI. The CDR3 reads CASDGGPETQYF. CDR3 in DNA: TGTGCCAGCGACGGGGGGCCGGAGACCCAGTACTTC.

The chain employs TRBV6-1 and TRBJ1-2, with a weak D call TRBD1 (5 bases). The CDR3 extends over 13 amino acids. V lost 0 bases, J lost 7 bases, and 9 bases lay in between. Germline CDR1 and CDR2: MNHNS and SASEGT. Here the CDR3 DNA reads TGTGCCAGCAGTGAAGCCAGGGTGGGTGGCTACACCTTC. Translating it yields CASSEARVGGYTF.

V and J are TRBV12-3 or TRBV12-4 and TRBJ2-7; D is ambiguous. There are 12 residues in the CDR3. The ends were cut back, 4 bases at V and 3 bases at J, with 7 bases in the middle. CDR3 DNA sequence: TGTGCCAGCAGTTCTCTAATCTACGAGCAGTACTTC. Amino acid sequence: CASSSLIYEQYF.

CDR3 residues: CASSFPGFTLFF. DNA for the CDR3: TGTGCCAGCAGCTTCCCAGGGTTTACGCTGTTTTTT. V usage is TRBV11-2 and J usage is TRBJ2-2; maybe TRBD1 (5 bases). Per the germline V gene, CDR1 is SGHAT and CDR2 is FQNNGV. The CDR3 is made up of 12 amino acids. The V gene lost 3 bases and the J gene lost 13 bases, with 12 bases spanning the gap.

The chain carries TRBV3-1 (or the pseudogene TRBV3-2) and TRBJ1-5; TRBD1 is a possible D gene (5 bases). The CDR3 sequence is 13 residues long. Germline V CDR1 and CDR2: LGHDT, YNNKEL (reference sequence). V gave up 0 bases and J gave up 6 bases, with 6 bases separating them. The CDR3 coding sequence is TGTGCCAGCAGCCAAGATAGGGGTCAGCCCCAGCATTTT. Amino acid sequence: CASSQDRGQPQHF.

The genes are TRBV6-1 and TRBJ2-1, with 8 bases lining up with TRBD1. Germline V gene lookup returns CDR1 MNHNS and CDR2 SASEGT. This CDR3 contains 13 residues. Losses at the gene ends were 1 base for V and 15 bases for J; bases not matched to a gene: 8. CDR3 in amino acids: CASSEGIFGQGFF. The CDR3 DNA is TGTGCCAGCAGTGAAGGGATCTTCGGACAGGGGTTCTTC.